A selection of T cell receptor beta chains follows, all from one sample in a study of T cells in localized non-small cell lung cancer. Data came from immunoSEQ multiplex PCR; TCRdb stores just in-frame clones and leaves some out. This table holds about 12,000 clones, 75% to 90% found once. The material sequenced was peripheral blood, taken before any cancer treatment. These receptors originate from a male donor older than 55 with stage I squamous cell lung carcinoma. CDR3s include the opening cysteine and the closing phenylalanine or tryptophan. D genes are given only for firm matches. For some rows the clone size is stated as once, few or many, or as a class when expanded; others skip it.

clone size | J gene | V gene | D gene | CDR3 protein | CDR3 DNA
- | TRBJ2-7 | TRBV19 | - | CASSISSRIFEQYF | TGTGCCAGTAGTATTTCGAGCAGGATTTTCGAGCAGTACTTC
- | TRBJ2-5 | TRBV6-1 | - | CASTISGFETQYF | TGTGCCAGCACCATTTCGGGTTTCGAGACCCAGTACTTC
- | TRBJ2-2 | TRBV30 | - | CAWSVRGTLSGELFF | TGTGCCTGGAGTGTACGTGGGACCCTGTCAGGGGAGCTGTTTTTT
once | TRBJ2-1 | TRBV5-6 | - | CASSFITYNEQFF | TGTGCCAGCAGCTTTATTACCTACAATGAGCAGTTCTTC
- | TRBJ2-1 | TRBV19 | - | CASSDTFNEQFF | TGTGCCAGTAGTGATACATTTAATGAGCAGTTCTTC
- | TRBJ2-2 | TRBV7-9 | - | CASSPPQGLAGELFF | TGTGCCAGCAGCCCACCCCAGGGCTTGGCCGGGGAGCTGTTTTTT
- | TRBJ1-2 | TRBV7-9 | - | CASYERGAKNYGYTF | TGTGCCAGCTACGAGAGGGGCGCAAAGAACTATGGCTACACCTTC
few | TRBJ1-5 | TRBV6-1 | - | CASSERARPQHF | TGTGCCAGCAGTGAAAGAGCTCGCCCCCAGCATTTT
- | TRBJ2-5 | TRBV5-1 | - | CASSPAIKGAESQYF | TGCGCCAGCAGCCCGGCGATCAAAGGCGCGGAGAGCCAGTACTTC
- | TRBJ1-2 | TRBV5-1 | TRBD1 | CASSNGQGGGYTF | TGCGCCAGCAGCAACGGACAGGGCGGGGGCTACACCTTC
- | TRBJ2-3 | TRBV2 | - | CASSTQGIETDTQYF | TGTGCCAGCAGTACCCAGGGTATCGAGACAGATACGCAGTATTTT
- | TRBJ1-5 | TRBV5-1 | - | CASSLGTYSNQPQHF | TGCGCCAGCAGCTTGGGTACCTATAGCAATCAGCCCCAGCATTTT
- | TRBJ2-2 | TRBV5-4 | - | CASSLMGGANTGELFF | TGTGCCAGCAGCTTGATGGGGGGCGCGAACACCGGGGAGCTGTTTTTT
- | TRBJ1-2 | TRBV5-1 | - | CASSLDGGAYGYTF | TGCGCCAGCAGCTTGGACGGAGGAGCCTATGGCTACACCTTC
- | TRBJ2-1 | TRBV30 | TRBD2 | CAWSVASGRAGEQFF | TGTGCCTGGAGTGTAGCTAGCGGGAGAGCAGGTGAGCAGTTCTTC
once | TRBJ2-7 | TRBV6-5 | - | CASSYPEGSYEQYF | TGTGCCAGCAGTTACCCAGAGGGCTCGTACGAGCAGTACTTC
- | TRBJ1-5 | TRBV7-6 | - | CASSGDGSNQPQHF | TGTGCCAGCAGCGGCGACGGTAGCAATCAGCCCCAGCATTTT
- | TRBJ1-4 | TRBV5-4 | TRBD1 | CASSLRSGTGYEKLFF | TGTGCCAGCAGCTTGCGGTCAGGGACAGGGTATGAAAAACTGTTTTTT
few | TRBJ2-2 | TRBV27 | TRBD1 | CASKSGTGVTGELFF | TGTGCCAGCAAATCGGGGACAGGGGTAACCGGGGAGCTGTTTTTT
few | TRBJ1-2 | TRBV6-1 | - | CASSDRGYTF | TGTGCCAGTTCGGACAGAGGCTACACCTTC
- | TRBJ2-4 | TRBV10-2 | - | CASSEVKNIQYF | TGCGCCAGCAGTGAGGTTAAAAACATTCAGTACTTC
- | TRBJ1-4 | TRBV28 | TRBD1 | CASSSLWDRGSEKLFF | TGTGCCAGCAGTTCCCTCTGGGACAGGGGCAGTGAAAAACTGTTTTTT
- | TRBJ1-5 | TRBV19 | - | CASSIGGGGNQPQHF | TGTGCCAGTAGTATAGGTGGGGGGGGCAATCAGCCCCAGCATTTT
once | TRBJ2-3 | TRBV7-9 | - | CASSEVSGSLSDTQYF | TGTGCCAGCAGCGAAGTTAGTGGATCTCTCAGCGATACGCAGTATTTT
- | TRBJ2-7 | TRBV23-1 | - | CASSQSLGGTYEQYF | TGCGCCAGCAGTCAATCTCTAGGCGGGACCTACGAGCAGTACTTC
- | TRBJ2-3 | TRBV5-1 | - | CASSLGGSSGTDTQYF | TGCGCCAGCAGCTTGGGAGGTAGTAGCGGAACAGATACGCAGTATTTT
- | TRBJ1-4 | TRBV7-9 | TRBD1 | CASSATGTGLEKLFF | TGTGCCAGCAGCGCAACCGGGACAGGTCTTGAAAAACTGTTTTTT
- | TRBJ2-1 | TRBV28 | - | CASTRLDEQFF | TGTGCCAGCACCCGGTTAGATGAGCAGTTCTTC
- | TRBJ2-3 | TRBV5-1 | - | CASSIDGANTQYF | TGCGCCAGCAGCATAGACGGTGCAAATACGCAGTATTTT
- | TRBJ2-3 | TRBV11-3 | - | CASSLGPTDTQYF | TGTGCCAGCAGCTTGGGCCCCACAGATACGCAGTATTTT
- | TRBJ1-4 | TRBV2 | - | CASRTAPEGAKLFF | TGTGCCAGCAGAACCGCACCCGAAGGGGCAAAACTGTTTTTT
- | TRBJ1-4 | TRBV5-1 | - | CASSLEGTWNEKLFF | TGCGCCAGCAGCTTGGAGGGGACTTGGAATGAAAAACTGTTTTTT
- | TRBJ2-3 | TRBV5-4 | TRBD2 | CASSLTSGETDTQYF | TGTGCCAGCAGCTTGACTAGCGGGGAAACAGATACGCAGTATTTT
- | TRBJ1-2 | TRBV14 | TRBD1 | CASSQLGTGVHGYTF | TGTGCCAGCAGCCAATTGGGGACAGGGGTGCATGGCTACACCTTC
- | TRBJ1-1 | TRBV6-1 | - | CASSEALRGGAFF | TGTGCCAGCAGTGAAGCTTTAAGAGGGGGAGCTTTCTTT
- | TRBJ2-3 | TRBV7-9 | TRBD2 | CASSRGTSGTDTQYF | TGTGCCAGCAGCCGGGGGACTAGCGGAACAGATACGCAGTATTTT
once | TRBJ1-2 | TRBV6-5 | TRBD1 | CASRPSGQSYGYTF | TGTGCCAGCCGACCTTCGGGACAGAGCTATGGCTACACCTTC
- | TRBJ1-2 | TRBV5-4 | TRBD1 | CASSLEGGGGYGYTF | TGTGCCAGCAGCTTGGAAGGGGGCGGGGGCTATGGCTACACCTTC
- | TRBJ2-1 | TRBV6-5 | TRBD2 | CASSYQREVYNEQFF | TGTGCCAGCAGTTACCAGCGGGAGGTCTACAATGAGCAGTTCTTC
- | TRBJ2-5 | TRBV27 | TRBD2 | CASSFASGRETQYF | TGTGCCAGCAGTTTCGCTAGCGGGAGGGAGACCCAGTACTTC
- | TRBJ2-1 | TRBV7-9 | - | CASSPRPAYNEQFF | TGTGCCAGCAGCCCTAGGCCCGCCTACAATGAGCAGTTCTTC
- | TRBJ2-1 | TRBV30 | - | CAWSVRWAPHEQFF | TGTGCCTGGAGTGTACGGTGGGCGCCTCATGAGCAGTTCTTC
once | TRBJ2-2 | TRBV5-1 | - | CASSLHRDQPGELFF | TGCGCCAGCAGCTTGCACAGGGATCAACCCGGGGAGCTGTTTTTT
- | TRBJ2-1 | TRBV11-2 | TRBD2 | CASSPHFPGGSGSYNEQFF | TGTGCCAGCAGCCCCCATTTCCCGGGAGGATCGGGCTCCTACAATGAGCAGTTCTTC
- | TRBJ2-6 | TRBV5-1 | - | CARNRWPGANVLTF | TGCGCCAGGAACCGGTGGCCTGGGGCCAACGTCCTGACTTTC
- | TRBJ1-3 | TRBV10-3 | - | CAISESGGSGNTIYF | TGTGCCATCAGTGAGTCGGGAGGGTCTGGAAACACCATATATTTT
- | TRBJ2-2 | TRBV6-5 | - | CASTRDPGQGGELFF | TGTGCCAGCACCAGGGACCCCGGTCAAGGCGGGGAGCTGTTTTTT
once | TRBJ2-6 | TRBV29-1 | - | CSVEDQNSGANVLTF | TGCAGCGTTGAAGATCAGAACTCTGGGGCCAACGTCCTGACTTTC
- | TRBJ2-7 | TRBV23-1 | - | CASSHSPSLRTSYEQYF | TGCGCCAGCAGTCATTCCCCTAGCCTTAGGACATCCTACGAGCAGTACTTC
- | TRBJ2-4 | TRBV7-9 | - | CASSRPEASSQIQYF | TGTGCCAGCAGCCGCCCAGAGGCTTCATCGCAGATTCAGTACTTC